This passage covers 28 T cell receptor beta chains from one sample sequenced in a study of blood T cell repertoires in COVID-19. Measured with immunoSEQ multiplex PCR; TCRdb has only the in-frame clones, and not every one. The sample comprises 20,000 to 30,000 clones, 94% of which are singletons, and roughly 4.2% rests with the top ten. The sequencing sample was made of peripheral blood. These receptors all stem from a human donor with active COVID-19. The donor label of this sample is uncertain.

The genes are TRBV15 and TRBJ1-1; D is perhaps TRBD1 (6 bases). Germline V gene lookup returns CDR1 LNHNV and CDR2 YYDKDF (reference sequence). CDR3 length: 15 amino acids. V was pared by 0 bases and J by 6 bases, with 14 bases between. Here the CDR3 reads CATSRDRVEGAEAFF. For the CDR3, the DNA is TGTGCCACCAGCAGAGATAGGGTAGAGGGGGCTGAAGCTTTCTTT.

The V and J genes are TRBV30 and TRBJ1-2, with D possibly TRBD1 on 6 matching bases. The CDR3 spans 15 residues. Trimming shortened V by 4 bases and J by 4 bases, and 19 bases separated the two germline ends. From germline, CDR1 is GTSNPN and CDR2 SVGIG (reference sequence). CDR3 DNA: TGTGCCTGGACCACGGGAGGGGGGTTAGGCTATGGCTACACCTTC. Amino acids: CAWTTGGGLGYGYTF.

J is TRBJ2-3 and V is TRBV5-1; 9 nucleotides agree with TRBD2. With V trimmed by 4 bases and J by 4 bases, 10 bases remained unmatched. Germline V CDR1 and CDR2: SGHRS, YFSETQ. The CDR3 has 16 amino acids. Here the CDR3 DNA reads TGCGCCAGCAGCCCCGGAGGAGCGGGAGGCGCAGATACGCAGTATTTT. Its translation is CASSPGGAGGADTQYF.

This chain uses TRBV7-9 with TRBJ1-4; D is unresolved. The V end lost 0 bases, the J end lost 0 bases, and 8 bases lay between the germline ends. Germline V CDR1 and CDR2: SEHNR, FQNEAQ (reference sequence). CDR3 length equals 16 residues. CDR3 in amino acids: CASSLALNSTNEKLFF. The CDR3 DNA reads TGTGCCAGCAGCTTAGCGTTAAATTCAACTAATGAAAAACTGTTTTTT.

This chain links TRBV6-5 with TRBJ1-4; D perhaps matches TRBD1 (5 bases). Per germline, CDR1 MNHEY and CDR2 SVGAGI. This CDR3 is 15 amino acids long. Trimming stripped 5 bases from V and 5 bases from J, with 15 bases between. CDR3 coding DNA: TGTGCCAGCAGTCCAATCCAGGGTTCCAATGAAAAACTGTTTTTT. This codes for CASSPIQGSNEKLFF.

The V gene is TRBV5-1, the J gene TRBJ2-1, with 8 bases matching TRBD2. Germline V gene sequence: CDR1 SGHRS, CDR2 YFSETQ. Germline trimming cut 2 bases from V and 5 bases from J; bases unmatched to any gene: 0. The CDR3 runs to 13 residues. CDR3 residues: CASSFGRDNEQFF. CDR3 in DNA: TGCGCCAGCAGCTTCGGGAGGGACAATGAGCAGTTCTTC.

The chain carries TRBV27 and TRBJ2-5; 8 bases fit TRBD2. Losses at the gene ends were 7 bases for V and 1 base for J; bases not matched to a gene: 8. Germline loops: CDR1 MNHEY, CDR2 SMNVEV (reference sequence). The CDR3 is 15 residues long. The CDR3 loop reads CASIPSGRTQETQYF. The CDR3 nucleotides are TGTGCCAGCATACCTAGCGGGCGAACCCAAGAGACCCAGTACTTC.

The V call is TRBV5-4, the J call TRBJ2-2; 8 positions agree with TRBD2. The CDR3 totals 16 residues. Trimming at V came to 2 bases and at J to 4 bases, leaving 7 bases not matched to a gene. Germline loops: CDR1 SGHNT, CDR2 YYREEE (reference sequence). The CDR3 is CASSFRGGATTGELFF. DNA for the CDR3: TGTGCCAGCAGCTTTCGGGGGGGAGCTACCACCGGGGAGCTGTTTTTT.

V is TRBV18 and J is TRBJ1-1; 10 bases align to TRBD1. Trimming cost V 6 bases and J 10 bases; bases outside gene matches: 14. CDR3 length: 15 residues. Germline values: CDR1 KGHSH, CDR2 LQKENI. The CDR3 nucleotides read TGTGCCAGCTCGCCAATCAGGACAGGGGGGGATGGAGCTTTCTTT. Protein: CASSPIRTGGDGAFF.

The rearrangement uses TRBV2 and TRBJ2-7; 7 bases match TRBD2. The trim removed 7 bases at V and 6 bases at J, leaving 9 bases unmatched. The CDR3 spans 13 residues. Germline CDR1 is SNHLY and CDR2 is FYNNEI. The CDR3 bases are TGTGCCAGCACCGGGGGGAGGGGAAGCGAGCAGTACTTC. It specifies CASTGGRGSEQYF.

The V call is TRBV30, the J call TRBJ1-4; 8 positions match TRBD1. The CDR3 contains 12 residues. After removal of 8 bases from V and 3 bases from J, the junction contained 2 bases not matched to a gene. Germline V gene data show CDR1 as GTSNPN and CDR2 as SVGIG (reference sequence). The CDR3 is CAGQGSNEKLFF. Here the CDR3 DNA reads TGTGCCGGACAGGGATCTAATGAAAAACTGTTTTTT.

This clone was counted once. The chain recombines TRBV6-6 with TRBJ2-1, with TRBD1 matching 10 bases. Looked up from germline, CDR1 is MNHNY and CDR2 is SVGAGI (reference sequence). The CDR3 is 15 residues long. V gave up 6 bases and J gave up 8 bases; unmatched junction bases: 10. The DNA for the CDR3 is TGTGCCAGCAGGAATGCCCCCGGGACAGGGGATGAGCAGTTCTTC. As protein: CASRNAPGTGDEQFF.

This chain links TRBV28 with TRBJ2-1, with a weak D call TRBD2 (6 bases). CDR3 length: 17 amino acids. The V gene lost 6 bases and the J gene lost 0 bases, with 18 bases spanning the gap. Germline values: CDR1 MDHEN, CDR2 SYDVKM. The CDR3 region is CASSVAHGGSSYNEQFF. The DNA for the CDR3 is TGTGCCAGCAGCGTAGCCCATGGGGGGAGCTCCTACAATGAGCAGTTCTTC.

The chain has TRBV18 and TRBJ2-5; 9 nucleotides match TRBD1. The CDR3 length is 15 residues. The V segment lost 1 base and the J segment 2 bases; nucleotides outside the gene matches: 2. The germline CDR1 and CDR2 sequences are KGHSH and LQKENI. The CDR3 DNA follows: TGTGCCAGCTCACCACGGGACAGGGCTCAAGAGACCCAGTACTTC. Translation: CASSPRDRAQETQYF.

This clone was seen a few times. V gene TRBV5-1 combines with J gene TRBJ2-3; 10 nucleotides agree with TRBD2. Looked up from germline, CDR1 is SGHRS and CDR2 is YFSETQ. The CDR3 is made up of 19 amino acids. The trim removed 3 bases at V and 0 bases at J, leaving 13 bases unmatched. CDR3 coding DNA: TGCGCCAGCAGCTGGAAAACACTAGCGGGGACTACTAGCACAGATACGCAGTATTTT. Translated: CASSWKTLAGTTSTDTQYF. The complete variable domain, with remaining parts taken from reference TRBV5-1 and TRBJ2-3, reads KAGVTQTPRYLIKTRGQQVTLSCSPISGHRSVSWYQQTPGQGLQFLFEYFSETQRNKGNFPGRFSGRQFSNSRSEMNVSTLELGDSALYLCASSWKTLAGTTSTDTQYFGPGTRLTVL.

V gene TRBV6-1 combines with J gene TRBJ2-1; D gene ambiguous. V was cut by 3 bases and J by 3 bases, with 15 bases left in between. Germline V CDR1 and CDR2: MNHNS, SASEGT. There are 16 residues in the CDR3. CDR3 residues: CASSDNSRRVYNEQFF. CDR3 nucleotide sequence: TGTGCCAGCAGTGACAACAGTCGCAGAGTCTACAATGAGCAGTTCTTC.

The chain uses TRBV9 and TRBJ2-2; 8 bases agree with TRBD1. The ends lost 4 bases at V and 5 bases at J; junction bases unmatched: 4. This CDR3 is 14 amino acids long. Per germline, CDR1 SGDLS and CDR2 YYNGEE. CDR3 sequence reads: CASSQGASTGELFF. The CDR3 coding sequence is TGTGCCAGCAGCCAGGGGGCGAGTACCGGGGAGCTGTTTTTT.

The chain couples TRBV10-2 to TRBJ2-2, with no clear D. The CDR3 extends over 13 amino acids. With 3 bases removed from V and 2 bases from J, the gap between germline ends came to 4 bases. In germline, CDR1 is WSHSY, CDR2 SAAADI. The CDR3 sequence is CASSDSNTGELFF. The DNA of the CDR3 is TGCGCCAGCAGTGATTCTAACACCGGGGAGCTGTTTTTT.

CDR3 bases: TGTGCCAGCACTAGACTAGCGGGGGGCGAAACCGGGGAGCTGTTTTTT. Translating gives CASTRLAGGETGELFF. This chain links TRBV27 with TRBJ2-2; 13 nucleotides line up with TRBD2. The germline gives CDR1 MNHEY, CDR2 SMNVEV (reference sequence). There are 16 residues in the CDR3. V dropped 7 bases and J dropped 5; count of bases not matched to a gene: 7.

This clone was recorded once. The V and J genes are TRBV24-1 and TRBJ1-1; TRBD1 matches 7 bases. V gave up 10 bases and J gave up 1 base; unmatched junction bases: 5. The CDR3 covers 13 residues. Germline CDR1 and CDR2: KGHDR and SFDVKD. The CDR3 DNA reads TGTGCCACGTCGGCAGGGGGGAACACTGAAGCTTTCTTT. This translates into CATSAGGNTEAFF.

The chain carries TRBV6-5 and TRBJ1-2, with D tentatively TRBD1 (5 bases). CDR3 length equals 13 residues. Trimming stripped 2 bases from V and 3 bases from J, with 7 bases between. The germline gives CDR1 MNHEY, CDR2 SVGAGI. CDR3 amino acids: CASSYTGDYGYTF. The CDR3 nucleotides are TGTGCCAGCAGTTACACAGGCGACTATGGCTACACCTTC.

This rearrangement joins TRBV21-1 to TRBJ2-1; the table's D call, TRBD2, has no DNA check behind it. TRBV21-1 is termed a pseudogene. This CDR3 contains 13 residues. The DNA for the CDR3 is TGTGCCAGCAGAGAGGGCCGGCCTAATGAGCAGTTCTTC. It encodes CASREGRPNEQFF.

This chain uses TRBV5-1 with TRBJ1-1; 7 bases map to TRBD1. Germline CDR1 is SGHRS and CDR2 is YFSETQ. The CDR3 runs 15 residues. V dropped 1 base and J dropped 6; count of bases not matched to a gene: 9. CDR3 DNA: TGCGCCAGCAGCTTGATGACAGGGAGTTCGGCTGAAGCTTTCTTT. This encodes CASSLMTGSSAEAFF.

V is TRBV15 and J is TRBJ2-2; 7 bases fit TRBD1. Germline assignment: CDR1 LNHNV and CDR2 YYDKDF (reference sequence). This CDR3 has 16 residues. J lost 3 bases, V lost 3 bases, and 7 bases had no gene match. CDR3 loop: CATSRAGTADTGELFF. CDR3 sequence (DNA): TGTGCCACCAGCAGGGCCGGGACAGCCGACACCGGGGAGCTGTTTTTT.

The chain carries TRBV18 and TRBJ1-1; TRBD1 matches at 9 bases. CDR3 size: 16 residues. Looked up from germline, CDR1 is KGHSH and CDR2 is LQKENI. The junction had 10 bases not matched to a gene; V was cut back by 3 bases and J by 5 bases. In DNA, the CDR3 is TGTGCCAGCTCACCCACGACACAGGGGGCGAGAACTGAAGCTTTCTTT. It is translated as CASSPTTQGARTEAFF.

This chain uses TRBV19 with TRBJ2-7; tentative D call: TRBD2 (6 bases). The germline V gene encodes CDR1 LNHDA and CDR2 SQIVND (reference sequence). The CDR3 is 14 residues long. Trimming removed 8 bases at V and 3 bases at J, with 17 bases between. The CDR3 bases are TGTGCCAGTCACACATGGGTGGAGGGCTACGAGCAGTACTTC. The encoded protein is CASHTWVEGYEQYF.

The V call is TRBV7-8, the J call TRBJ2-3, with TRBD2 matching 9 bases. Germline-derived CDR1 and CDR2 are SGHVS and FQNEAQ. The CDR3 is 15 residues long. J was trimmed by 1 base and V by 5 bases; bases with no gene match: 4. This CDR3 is CASSGGGAGTDTQYF. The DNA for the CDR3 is TGTGCCAGCAGCGGCGGGGGGGCCGGCACAGATACGCAGTATTTT.

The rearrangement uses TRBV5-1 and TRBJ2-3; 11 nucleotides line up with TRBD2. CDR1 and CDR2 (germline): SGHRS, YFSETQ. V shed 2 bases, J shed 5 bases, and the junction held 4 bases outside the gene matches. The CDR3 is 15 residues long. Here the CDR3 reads CASSFSGRAGDTQYF. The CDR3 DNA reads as TGCGCCAGCAGCTTTAGCGGGAGGGCCGGAGATACGCAGTATTTT.